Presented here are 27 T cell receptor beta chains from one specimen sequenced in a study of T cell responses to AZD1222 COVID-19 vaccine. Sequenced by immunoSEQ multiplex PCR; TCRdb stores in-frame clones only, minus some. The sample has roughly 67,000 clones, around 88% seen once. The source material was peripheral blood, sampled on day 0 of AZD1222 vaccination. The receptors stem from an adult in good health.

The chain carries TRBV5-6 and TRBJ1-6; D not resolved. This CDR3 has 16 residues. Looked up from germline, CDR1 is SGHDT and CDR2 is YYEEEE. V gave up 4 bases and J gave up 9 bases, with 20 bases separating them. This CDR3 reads CASSPPRSWSSSPLHF. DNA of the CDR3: TGTGCCAGCAGCCCGCCCAGGAGCTGGAGTAGTTCACCCCTCCACTTT.

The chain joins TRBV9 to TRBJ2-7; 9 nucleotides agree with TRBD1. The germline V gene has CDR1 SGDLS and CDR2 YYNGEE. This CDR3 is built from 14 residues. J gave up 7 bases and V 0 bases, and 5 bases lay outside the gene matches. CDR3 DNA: TGTGCCAGCAGCGTAGCTTACAGGGGGCGAGAGCAGTACTTC. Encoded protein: CASSVAYRGREQYF.

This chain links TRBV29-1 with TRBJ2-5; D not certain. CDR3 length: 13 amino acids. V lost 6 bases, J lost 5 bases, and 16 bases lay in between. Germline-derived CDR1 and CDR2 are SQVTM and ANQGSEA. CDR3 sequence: CSVCLVQGETQYF. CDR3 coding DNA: TGCAGCGTGTGTCTAGTCCAAGGGGAGACCCAGTACTTC.

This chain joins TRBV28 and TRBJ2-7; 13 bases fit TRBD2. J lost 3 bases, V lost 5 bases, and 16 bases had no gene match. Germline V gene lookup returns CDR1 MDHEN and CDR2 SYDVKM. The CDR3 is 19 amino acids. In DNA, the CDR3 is TGTGCCAGCAGTACGAACGTCCGGAGGACTAGCGGGAGTTTCTACGAGCAGTACTTC. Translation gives CASSTNVRRTSGSFYEQYF. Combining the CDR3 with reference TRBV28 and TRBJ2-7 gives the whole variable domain DVKVTQSSRYLVKRTGEKVFLECVQDMDHENMFWYRQDPGLGLRLIYFSYDVKMKEKGDIPEGYSVSREKKERFSLILESASTNQTSMYLCASSTNVRRTSGSFYEQYFGPGTRLTVT.

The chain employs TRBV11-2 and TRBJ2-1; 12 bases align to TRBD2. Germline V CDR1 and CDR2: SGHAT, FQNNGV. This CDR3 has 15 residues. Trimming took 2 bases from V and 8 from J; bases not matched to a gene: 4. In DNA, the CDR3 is TGTGCCAGCAGCTTAAGCCCTAGCGGGAGGGATGAGCAGTTCTTC. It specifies CASSLSPSGRDEQFF.

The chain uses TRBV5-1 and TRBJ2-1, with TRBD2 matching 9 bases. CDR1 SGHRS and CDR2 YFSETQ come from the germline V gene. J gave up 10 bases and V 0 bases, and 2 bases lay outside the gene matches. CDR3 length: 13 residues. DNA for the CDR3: TGCGCCAGCAGCTTGGCCGGGACTAGCGAGCAGTTCTTC. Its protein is CASSLAGTSEQFF.

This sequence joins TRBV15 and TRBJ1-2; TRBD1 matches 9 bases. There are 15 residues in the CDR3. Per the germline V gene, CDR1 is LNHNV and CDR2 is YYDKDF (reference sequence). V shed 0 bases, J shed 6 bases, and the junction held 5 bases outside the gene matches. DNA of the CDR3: TGTGCCACCAGCAGAGATGGGACAGGGTATGATGGCTACACCTTC. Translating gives CATSRDGTGYDGYTF.

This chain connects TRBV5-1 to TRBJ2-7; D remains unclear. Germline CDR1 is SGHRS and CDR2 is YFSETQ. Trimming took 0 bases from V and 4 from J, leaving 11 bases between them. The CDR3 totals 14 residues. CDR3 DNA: TGCGCCAGCAGCTTGGGGGCTGCCGCGTACGAGCAGTACTTC. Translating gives CASSLGAAAYEQYF.

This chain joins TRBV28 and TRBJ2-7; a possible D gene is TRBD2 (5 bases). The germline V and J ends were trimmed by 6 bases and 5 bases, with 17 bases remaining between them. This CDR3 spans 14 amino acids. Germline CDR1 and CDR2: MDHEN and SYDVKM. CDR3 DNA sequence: TGTGCCAGCAGCCCCTCCGGGGTGAGGAACGAGCAGTACTTC. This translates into CASSPSGVRNEQYF.

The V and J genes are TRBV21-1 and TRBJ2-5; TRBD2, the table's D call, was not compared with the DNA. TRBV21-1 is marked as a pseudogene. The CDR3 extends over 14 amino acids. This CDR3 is CASSKWGVEETQYF. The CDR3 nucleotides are TGTGCCAGCAGCAAATGGGGGGTCGAAGAGACCCAGTACTTC.

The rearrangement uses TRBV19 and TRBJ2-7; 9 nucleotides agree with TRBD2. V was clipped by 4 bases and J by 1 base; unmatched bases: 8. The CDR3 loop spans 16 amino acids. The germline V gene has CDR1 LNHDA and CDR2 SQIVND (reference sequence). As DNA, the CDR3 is TGTGCCAGTAGTAGACTAGCGGTAAGGAATTCCTACGAGCAGTACTTC. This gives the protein CASSRLAVRNSYEQYF. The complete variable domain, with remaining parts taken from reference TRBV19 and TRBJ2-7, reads DGGITQSPKYLFRKEGQNVTLSCEQNLNHDAMYWYRQDPGQGLRLIYYSQIVNDFQKGDIAEGYSVSREKKESFPLTVTSAQKNPTAFYLCASSRLAVRNSYEQYFGPGTRLTVT.

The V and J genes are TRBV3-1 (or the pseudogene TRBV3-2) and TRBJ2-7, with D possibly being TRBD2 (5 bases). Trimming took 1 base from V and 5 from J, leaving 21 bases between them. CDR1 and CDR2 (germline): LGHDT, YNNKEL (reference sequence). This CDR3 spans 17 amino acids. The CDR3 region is CASSQGSSVKRVHEQYF. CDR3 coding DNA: TGTGCCAGCAGCCAAGGATCTTCGGTTAAGAGGGTCCACGAGCAGTACTTC.

The CDR3 loop reads CASSFSGQSASPLHF. The CDR3, as DNA: TGTGCCAGCAGCTTTTCCGGACAGTCCGCCTCACCCCTCCACTTT. This sequence joins TRBV7-9 and TRBJ1-6; a possible D gene is TRBD1 (6 bases). V was clipped by 3 bases and J by 10 bases, with 16 bases between them. Germline CDR1 and CDR2: SEHNR and FQNEAQ (reference sequence). CDR3 length: 15 amino acids.

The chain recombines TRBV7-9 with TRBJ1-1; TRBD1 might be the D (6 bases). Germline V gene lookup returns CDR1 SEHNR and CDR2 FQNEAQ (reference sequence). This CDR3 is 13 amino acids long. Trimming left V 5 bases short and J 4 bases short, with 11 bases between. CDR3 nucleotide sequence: TGTGCCAGCAGCCCCCAAGGGGGCACTGAAGCTTTCTTT. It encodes CASSPQGGTEAFF.

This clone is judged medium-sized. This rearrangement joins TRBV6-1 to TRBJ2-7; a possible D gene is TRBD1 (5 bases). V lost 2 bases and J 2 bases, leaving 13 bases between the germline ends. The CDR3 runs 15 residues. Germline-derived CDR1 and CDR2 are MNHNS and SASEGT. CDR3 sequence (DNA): TGTGCCAGCAGTGAACTCGGCGGACAAACCTACGAGCAGTACTTC. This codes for CASSELGGQTYEQYF.

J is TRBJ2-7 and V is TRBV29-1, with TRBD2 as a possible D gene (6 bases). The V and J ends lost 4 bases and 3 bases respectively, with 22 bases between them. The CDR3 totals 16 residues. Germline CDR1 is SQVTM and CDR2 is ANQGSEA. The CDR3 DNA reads TGCAGCGTTGTCCCCCTGGGGGGAGTAAGGGACTACGAGCAGTACTTC. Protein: CSVVPLGGVRDYEQYF.

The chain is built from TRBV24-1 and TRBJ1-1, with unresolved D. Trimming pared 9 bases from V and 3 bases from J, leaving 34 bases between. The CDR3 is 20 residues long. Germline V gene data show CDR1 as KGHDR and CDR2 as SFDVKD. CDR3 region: CATPGSVLACGAGRDTEAFF. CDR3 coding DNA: TGTGCCACCCCCGGTTCTGTCTTGGCATGCGGCGCGGGGAGGGACACTGAAGCTTTCTTT.

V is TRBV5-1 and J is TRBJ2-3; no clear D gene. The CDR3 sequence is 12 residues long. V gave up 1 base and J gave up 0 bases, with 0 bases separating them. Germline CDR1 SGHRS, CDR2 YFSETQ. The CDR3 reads CASSLSTDTQYF. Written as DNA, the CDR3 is TGCGCCAGCAGCTTGAGCACAGATACGCAGTATTTT.

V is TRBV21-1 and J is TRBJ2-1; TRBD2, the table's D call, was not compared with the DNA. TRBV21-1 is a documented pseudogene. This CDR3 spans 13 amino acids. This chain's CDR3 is CASSKGTEGEQFF. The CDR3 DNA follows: TGTGCCAGCAGCAAAGGGACGGAGGGCGAGCAGTTCTTC.

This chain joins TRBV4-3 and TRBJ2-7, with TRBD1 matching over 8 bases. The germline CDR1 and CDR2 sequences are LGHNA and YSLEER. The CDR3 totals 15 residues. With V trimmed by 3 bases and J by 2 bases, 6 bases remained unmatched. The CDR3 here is CASSQWGTGPYEQYF. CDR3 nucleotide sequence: TGCGCCAGCAGCCAGTGGGGGACAGGACCCTACGAGCAGTACTTC.

CDR3 nucleotide sequence: TGTGCCAGTAGTATCTTCCCGAACACCGGGGAGCTGTTTTTT. Translation gives CASSIFPNTGELFF. The chain uses TRBV19 and TRBJ2-2; D ambiguous. The germline V gene encodes CDR1 LNHDA and CDR2 SQIVND (reference sequence). The V gene lost 3 bases and the J gene lost 0 bases, with 5 bases spanning the gap. This CDR3 region has 14 residues. The variable domain in full, with the rest retrieved from reference TRBV19 and TRBJ2-2, is DGGITQSPKYLFRKEGQNVTLSCEQNLNHDAMYWYRQDPGQGLRLIYYSQIVNDFQKGDIAEGYSVSREKKESFPLTVTSAQKNPTAFYLCASSIFPNTGELFFGEGSRLTVL.

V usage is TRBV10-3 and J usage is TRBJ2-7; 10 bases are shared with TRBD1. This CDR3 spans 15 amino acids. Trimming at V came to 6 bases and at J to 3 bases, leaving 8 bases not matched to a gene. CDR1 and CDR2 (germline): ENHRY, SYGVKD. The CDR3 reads CAISTPTGGGYEQYF. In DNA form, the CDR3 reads TGTGCCATCAGCACTCCGACAGGGGGCGGCTACGAGCAGTACTTC.

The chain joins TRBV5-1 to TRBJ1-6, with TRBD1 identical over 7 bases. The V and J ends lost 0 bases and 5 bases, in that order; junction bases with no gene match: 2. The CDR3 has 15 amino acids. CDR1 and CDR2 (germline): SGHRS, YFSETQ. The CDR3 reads CASSLEGQDNSPLHF. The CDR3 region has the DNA TGCGCCAGCAGCTTGGAAGGACAGGATAATTCACCCCTCCACTTT.

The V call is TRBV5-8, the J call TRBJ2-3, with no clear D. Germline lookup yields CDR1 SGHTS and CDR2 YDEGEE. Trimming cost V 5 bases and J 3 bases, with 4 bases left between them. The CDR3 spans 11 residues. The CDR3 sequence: CASRITDTQYF. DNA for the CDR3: TGTGCCAGCAGGATAACAGATACGCAGTATTTT. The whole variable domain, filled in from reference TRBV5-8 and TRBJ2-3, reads EAGVTQSPTHLIKTRGQQATLRCSPISGHTSVYWYQQALGLGLQFLLWYDEGEERNRGNFPPRFSGRQFPNYSSELNVNALELEDSALYLCASRITDTQYFGPGTRLTVL.

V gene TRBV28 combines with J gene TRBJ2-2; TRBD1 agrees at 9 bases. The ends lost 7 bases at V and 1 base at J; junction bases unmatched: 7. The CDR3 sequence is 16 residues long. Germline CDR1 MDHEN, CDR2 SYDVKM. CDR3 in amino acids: CASNRGQGVNTGELFF. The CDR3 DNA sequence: TGTGCCAGCAACCGGGGACAGGGAGTGAACACCGGGGAGCTGTTTTTT.

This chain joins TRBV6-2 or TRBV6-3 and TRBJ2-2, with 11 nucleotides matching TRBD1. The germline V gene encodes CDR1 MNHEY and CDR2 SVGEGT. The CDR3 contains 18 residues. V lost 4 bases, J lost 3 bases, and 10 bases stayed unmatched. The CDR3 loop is CASSSFGQGAIYTGELFF. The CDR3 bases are TGTGCCAGCAGTTCTTTCGGACAGGGGGCTATTTACACCGGGGAGCTGTTTTTT.

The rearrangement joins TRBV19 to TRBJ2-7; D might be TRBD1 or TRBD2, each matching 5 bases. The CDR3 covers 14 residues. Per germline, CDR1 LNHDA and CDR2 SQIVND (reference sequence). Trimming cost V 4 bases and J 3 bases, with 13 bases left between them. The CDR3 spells CASSTWDGYYEQYF. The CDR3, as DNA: TGTGCCAGTAGTACGTGGGACGGCTACTACGAGCAGTACTTC.